One sample yielded the 11 T cell receptor beta chains listed below, sequenced in a study of cytomegalovirus exposure and HLA in healthy donors. With 60 Vbeta and 13 Jbeta primers, the PCR was carried out. The protocol was immunoSEQ multiplex PCR, while the TCRdb copy is restricted to in-frame clones and leaves out a portion. Across 150,000 to 200,000 clones, the top ten clones capture 1% to 1.5% of the sample. The specimen sequenced was PBMCs. These TCRs come from a woman aged 60 to 75 in good health and CMV-seronegative.

The J gene is TRBJ2-2, the V gene TRBV5-1; D is possibly TRBD2 (6 bases). Trimming stripped 2 bases from V and 2 bases from J, with 10 bases between. Germline V CDR1 and CDR2: SGHRS, YFSETQ. This CDR3 contains 15 residues. This chain's CDR3 is CASSFAGLNTGELFF. The CDR3 DNA is TGCGCCAGCAGCTTCGCGGGGCTCAACACCGGGGAGCTGTTTTTT.

CDR3 region: CASSLYQGARNSPLHF. CDR3 bases: TGTGCCAGCAGCTTGTATCAGGGGGCTCGGAATTCACCCCTCCACTTT. This chain connects TRBV5-8 to TRBJ1-6, with 8 bases fitting TRBD1. CDR1 is SGHTS and CDR2 is YDEGEE in the germline V gene. The CDR3 totals 16 residues. The V segment lost 1 base and the J segment 7 bases; nucleotides outside the gene matches: 7.

With respect to this clone: At the DNA level, this CDR3 is encoded by other sequences in the same sample as well. This sequence joins TRBV15 and TRBJ2-3; D possibly corresponds to TRBD2 (6 bases). V shed 1 base and J shed 3 bases, with 11 bases lying between them. The CDR3 length is 15 residues. In germline, CDR1 is LNHNV, CDR2 YYDKDF (reference sequence). CDR3 DNA sequence: TGTGCCACCAGCAGAGGGGGTAGCGGAACAGATACGCAGTATTTT. Protein sequence: CATSRGGSGTDTQYF. Full variable domain (outside the CDR3, taken from reference TRBV15 and TRBJ2-3): DAMVIQNPRYQVTQFGKPVTLSCSQTLNHNVMYWYQQKSSQAPKLLFHYYDKDFNNEADTPDNFQSRRPNTSFCFLDIRSPGLGDTAMYLCATSRGGSGTDTQYFGPGTRLTVL.

V and J are TRBV5-1 and TRBJ2-3, with D perhaps TRBD1 (5 bases). Trimming took 0 bases from V and 2 from J, leaving 7 bases between them. The CDR3 is made up of 14 amino acids. Per germline, CDR1 SGHRS and CDR2 YFSETQ. The CDR3 region is CASSLVRDTDTQYF. CDR3 DNA sequence: TGCGCCAGCAGCTTGGTCAGGGACACAGATACGCAGTATTTT.

This chain joins TRBV19 and TRBJ1-2; weak D call: TRBD1 (5 bases). The CDR3 has 15 amino acids. Per germline, CDR1 LNHDA and CDR2 SQIVND (reference sequence). V dropped 6 bases and J dropped 5 bases, with 19 bases sitting between them. The CDR3 region has the DNA TGTGCCAGTAGCCCCCCGGGACTAGCTCGGTATGGCTACACCTTC. It codes for CASSPPGLARYGYTF.

The chain joins TRBV7-3 to TRBJ2-1, with TRBD1 matching 7 bases. CDR1 is SGHTA and CDR2 is FQGTGA in the germline V gene. J lost 7 bases, V lost 2 bases, and 8 bases had no gene match. CDR3 length: 15 amino acids. CDR3 DNA: TGTGCCAGCAGCTTAGTAGGGACAGTAGGAAATGAGCAGTTCTTC. It encodes CASSLVGTVGNEQFF.

The V gene is TRBV30, the J gene TRBJ2-7, with D possibly TRBD2 on 5 matching bases. This CDR3 comprises 13 residues. V was shortened by 2 bases and J by 6 bases, with 14 bases between the two germline ends. Germline V gives CDR1 GTSNPN, CDR2 SVGIG (reference sequence). CDR3 region: CAWSSSGKGEQYF. The CDR3 DNA reads TGTGCCTGGAGTTCATCCGGGAAGGGCGAGCAGTACTTC.

The rearrangement joins TRBV19 to TRBJ1-2, with 8 bases lining up with TRBD1. CDR1 LNHDA and CDR2 SQIVND come from the germline V gene (reference sequence). Trimming at V came to 7 bases and at J to 5 bases, leaving 9 bases not matched to a gene. CDR3 length equals 14 residues. DNA of the CDR3: TGTGCCAGTACCCGGACAGGGACGAGGTATGGCTACACCTTC. As protein: CASTRTGTRYGYTF.

The chain recombines TRBV11-2 with TRBJ1-1, with TRBD1 matching 8 bases. The germline gives CDR1 SGHAT, CDR2 FQNNGV. The CDR3 is 16 residues long. Trimming at V came to 2 bases and at J to 1 base, leaving 6 bases not matched to a gene. DNA for the CDR3: TGTGCCAGCAGCTTAACTCAGGGGGCGGGGAACACTGAAGCTTTCTTT. Its translation: CASSLTQGAGNTEAFF.

This chain uses TRBV27 with TRBJ2-7, with D possibly being TRBD1 (5 bases). The germline V gene encodes CDR1 MNHEY and CDR2 SMNVEV (reference sequence). The CDR3 sequence is 16 residues long. Trimming removed 2 bases at V and 5 bases at J, with 19 bases between. CDR3 coding DNA: TGTGCCAGCAGTTTAAGGTGGCAGGGTGGTTCCCACGAGCAGTACTTC. The encoded protein is CASSLRWQGGSHEQYF.

This rearrangement joins TRBV19 to TRBJ2-7; 9 nucleotides agree with TRBD1. Germline CDR1 is LNHDA and CDR2 is SQIVND (reference sequence). The ends lost 5 bases at V and 1 base at J; junction bases unmatched: 6. This CDR3 has 15 residues. Here the CDR3 reads CASSVGTGWSYEQYF. In DNA form, the CDR3 reads TGTGCCAGTAGTGTCGGGACAGGGTGGTCCTACGAGCAGTACTTC.